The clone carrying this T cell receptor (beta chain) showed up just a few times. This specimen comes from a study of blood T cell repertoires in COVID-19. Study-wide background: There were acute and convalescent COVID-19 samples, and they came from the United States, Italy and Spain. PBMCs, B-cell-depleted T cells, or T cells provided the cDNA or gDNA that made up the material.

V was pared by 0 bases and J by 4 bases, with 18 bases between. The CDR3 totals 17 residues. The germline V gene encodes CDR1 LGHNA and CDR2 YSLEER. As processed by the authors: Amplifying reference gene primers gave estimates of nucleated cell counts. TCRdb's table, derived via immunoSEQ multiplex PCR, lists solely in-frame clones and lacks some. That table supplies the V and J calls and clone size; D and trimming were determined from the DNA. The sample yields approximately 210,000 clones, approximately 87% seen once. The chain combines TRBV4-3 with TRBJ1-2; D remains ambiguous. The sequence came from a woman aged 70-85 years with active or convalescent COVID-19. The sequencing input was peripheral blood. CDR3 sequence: CASSQDPGVASSYGYTF. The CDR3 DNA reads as TGCGCCAGCAGCCAAGATCCCGGAGTGGCCTCTAGCTATGGCTACACCTTC.